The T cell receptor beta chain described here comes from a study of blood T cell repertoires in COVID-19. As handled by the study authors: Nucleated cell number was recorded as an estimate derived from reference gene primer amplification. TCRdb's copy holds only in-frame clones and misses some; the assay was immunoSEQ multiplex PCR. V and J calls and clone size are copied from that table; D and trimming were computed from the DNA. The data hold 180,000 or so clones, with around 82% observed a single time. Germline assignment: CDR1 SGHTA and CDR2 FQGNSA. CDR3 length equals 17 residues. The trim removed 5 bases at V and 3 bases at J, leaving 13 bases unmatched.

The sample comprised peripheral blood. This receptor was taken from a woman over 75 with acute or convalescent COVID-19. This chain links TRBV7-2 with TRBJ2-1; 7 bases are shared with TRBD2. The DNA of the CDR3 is TGTGCCAGCAGCCATGTGGTGGGGGGAGGGGTCTACAATGAGCAGTTCTTC. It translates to CASSHVVGGGVYNEQFF.